This T cell receptor (beta chain) is drawn from a study of cytomegalovirus exposure and HLA in healthy donors. For the study at large: In a later analysis, it was reported that the roughly 130 validation repertoires had been produced on the same platform as the 690 or so repertoires belonging to the first cohort. Regarding the study as a whole: Later, an analysis found that TCR clusters from the first cohort tended to co-occur in the roughly 120 validation repertoires. Cytomegalovirus status, reportedly, was diagnosed with high specificity and sensitivity by the classifier. Rare TCR sequences dominated, though some public TCRs recurred in many donors.

CDR3 length: 16 residues. V lost 1 base to trimming and J lost 5 bases; unmatched junction nucleotides: 7. The germline V gene has CDR1 PRHDT and CDR2 FYEKMQ (reference sequence). With regard to this clone: Its target is not known.

Sequencing was performed with immunoSEQ multiplex PCR; in TCRdb, only in-frame clones are kept and a portion is missing. Here the sample spans over 200,000 clones, 85% to 90% being singletons. The chain is built from TRBV13 and TRBJ2-3, with 9 bases matching TRBD2. The clonotype originates from a young woman in good health and CMV-seronegative. Sample: PBMCs. This chain's CDR3 is CASSLEGSGRGDTQYF. DNA for the CDR3: TGTGCCAGCAGCTTAGAAGGTAGCGGGAGAGGAGATACGCAGTATTTT.